Listed below are T cell receptor beta chains from one sample, sequenced in a study of cytomegalovirus exposure and HLA in healthy donors. Data came from immunoSEQ multiplex PCR; TCRdb stores just in-frame clones and leaves some out. There are about 140,000 clones in the sample; approximately 86% occur only once, and around 0.5% lies in the top ten. Input material: PBMCs. All receptors derive from a woman aged 40 to 50 in good health and CMV-seronegative. Each CDR3 is given with its conserved first and last residue. D genes are given only for firm matches. Part of the rows lack a size; the others show once, few, many or a class for expanded clones.

D gene: TRBD2; V gene: TRBV9; clone size: .; J gene: TRBJ2-7; CDR3 DNA: TGTGCCAGCAGCTCAAGACTAGCGGGAGCCGACGAGCAGTACTTC; CDR3 protein: CASSSRLAGADEQYF
D gene: TRBD2; V gene: TRBV10-1; clone size: .; J gene: TRBJ2-7; CDR3 DNA: TGCGCCAGCAGTGAGGGACTAGCGGGAGTAGGTGAGCAGTACTTC; CDR3 protein: CASSEGLAGVGEQYF
D gene: .; V gene: TRBV21-1; clone size: .; J gene: TRBJ2-5; CDR3 DNA: TGTGCCAGCAGCAAAGCAGGGGGACAGGGGGGAGAGACCCAGTACTTC; CDR3 protein: CASSKAGGQGGETQYF
D gene: .; V gene: TRBV5-6; clone size: once; J gene: TRBJ2-7; CDR3 DNA: TGTGCCAGCAGGAAACAGGGAATCGGGTCCTACGAGCAGTACTTC; CDR3 protein: CASRKQGIGSYEQYF
D gene: .; V gene: TRBV7-8; clone size: .; J gene: TRBJ2-1; CDR3 DNA: TGTGCCAGCAGCTTAAGCCGGGGCAATGAGCAGTTCTTC; CDR3 protein: CASSLSRGNEQFF
D gene: TRBD2; V gene: TRBV11-2; clone size: .; J gene: TRBJ2-7; CDR3 DNA: TGTGCCAGCAGCCTCACTAGCGGGAATGCCTACGAGCAGTACTTC; CDR3 protein: CASSLTSGNAYEQYF
D gene: .; V gene: TRBV6-5; clone size: .; J gene: TRBJ2-7; CDR3 DNA: TGTGCCAGCAGTCCCAGATTGGGCCACGAGCAGTACTTC; CDR3 protein: CASSPRLGHEQYF
D gene: .; V gene: TRBV7-9; clone size: .; J gene: TRBJ2-5; CDR3 DNA: TGTGCCAGCAGCTTAAAAAACAACCCAAAGACCCAGTACTTC; CDR3 protein: CASSLKNNPKTQYF
D gene: TRBD1; V gene: TRBV5-4; clone size: once; J gene: TRBJ2-2; CDR3 DNA: TGTGCCAGCAGCTTGAGACAGGGGGCCACCGGGGAGCTGTTTTTT; CDR3 protein: CASSLRQGATGELFF
D gene: TRBD1; V gene: TRBV7-2; clone size: .; J gene: TRBJ2-5; CDR3 DNA: TGTGCCAGCAGCTTAACAGGGGCCATGGAGACCCAGTACTTC; CDR3 protein: CASSLTGAMETQYF
D gene: .; V gene: TRBV5-6; clone size: .; J gene: TRBJ2-1; CDR3 DNA: TGTGCCAGCAGCTTGGGTGGTGGCGGTTCCTACAATGAGCAGTTCTTC; CDR3 protein: CASSLGGGGSYNEQFF
D gene: .; V gene: TRBV28; clone size: .; J gene: TRBJ1-5; CDR3 DNA: TGTGCCAGCAGTTTAGGACGGATTGGAGGCGGGCAGCCCCAGCATTTT; CDR3 protein: CASSLGRIGGGQPQHF
D gene: TRBD2; V gene: TRBV7-2; clone size: .; J gene: TRBJ2-7; CDR3 DNA: TGTGCCAGCAGCTCCCTACTAGCGGGAGGCGAGCAGTACTTC; CDR3 protein: CASSSLLAGGEQYF
D gene: TRBD1; V gene: TRBV5-4; clone size: .; J gene: TRBJ2-7; CDR3 DNA: TGTGCCAGCAGCTTGGCGCTGTCCAGGGGGCACGAGCAGTACTTC; CDR3 protein: CASSLALSRGHEQYF
D gene: .; V gene: TRBV6-4; clone size: .; J gene: TRBJ1-1; CDR3 DNA: TGTGCCTGCAGTGACACAGGGTACACTGAAGCTTTCTTT; CDR3 protein: CACSDTGYTEAFF
D gene: .; V gene: TRBV11-2; clone size: few; J gene: TRBJ2-1; CDR3 DNA: TGTGCCAGCAACCGGGGATTAGACAATGAGCAGTTCTTC; CDR3 protein: CASNRGLDNEQFF
D gene: .; V gene: TRBV29-1; clone size: .; J gene: TRBJ1-1; CDR3 DNA: TGCAGCGTTGGGGGAGAGACTGAAGCTTTCTTT; CDR3 protein: CSVGGETEAFF
D gene: .; V gene: TRBV7-6; clone size: .; J gene: TRBJ2-3; CDR3 DNA: TGTGCCAGCAGCTTAGTTGCGGGTAACACAGATACGCAGTATTTT; CDR3 protein: CASSLVAGNTDTQYF
D gene: .; V gene: TRBV7-9; clone size: .; J gene: TRBJ2-5; CDR3 DNA: TGTGCCAGCAGCCTTGGCCAGCAAGAGACCCAGTACTTC; CDR3 protein: CASSLGQQETQYF
D gene: .; V gene: TRBV27; clone size: .; J gene: TRBJ1-1; CDR3 DNA: TGTGCCAGCAGTCCCCAGGCAGGGCCCACTGAAGCTTTCTTT; CDR3 protein: CASSPQAGPTEAFF
D gene: TRBD1; V gene: TRBV28; clone size: once; J gene: TRBJ1-1; CDR3 DNA: TGTGCCAGCAGCTCGACAGGGTTGAACACTGAAGCTTTCTTT; CDR3 protein: CASSSTGLNTEAFF
D gene: TRBD2; V gene: TRBV19; clone size: once; J gene: TRBJ2-1; CDR3 DNA: TGTGCCAGTAGTATAAGTGGGACTAGGCCCCATGAGCAGTTCTTC; CDR3 protein: CASSISGTRPHEQFF
D gene: .; V gene: TRBV5-1; clone size: .; J gene: TRBJ2-7; CDR3 DNA: TGCGCCAGCAGCTTGGCAGGGGTGTCCTACGAGCAGTACTTC; CDR3 protein: CASSLAGVSYEQYF
D gene: TRBD1; V gene: TRBV6-1; clone size: .; J gene: TRBJ1-5; CDR3 DNA: TGTGCCAGCAGTGAGGGACAGGCCAATCAGCCCCAGCATTTT; CDR3 protein: CASSEGQANQPQHF
D gene: .; V gene: TRBV11-3; clone size: .; J gene: TRBJ2-1; CDR3 DNA: TGTGCCAGCAGCCTCCGTCCCGATGAGCAGTTCTTC; CDR3 protein: CASSLRPDEQFF
D gene: .; V gene: TRBV11-3; clone size: .; J gene: TRBJ2-1; CDR3 DNA: TGTGCCAGCAGTGCGCGGGTAAGCTCCTACAATGAGCAGTTCTTC; CDR3 protein: CASSARVSSYNEQFF